The rows below give T cell receptor beta chains drawn from one sample of a study of blood T cell repertoires in COVID-19. Sequenced by immunoSEQ multiplex PCR; TCRdb stores in-frame clones only, minus some. Seen here are some 200,000 clones, approximately 79% observed once, and the top ten hold roughly 5.2%. Input material: PBMCs or T cells enriched from blood (not recorded which). The receptors here all came from a woman aged 60 to 75 with acute COVID-19. CDR3s include the opening cysteine and the closing phenylalanine or tryptophan. The D gene is left open where the match is weak. Clone size, where shown, is once, few, many, or a class for clones that have expanded.

D: TRBD1; J: TRBJ1-2; V: TRBV28; size: NA; length: 16; CDR3: CASSPGQGALAYGYTF; DNA: TGTGCCAGCAGTCCCGGACAGGGGGCGCTTGCCTATGGCTACACCTTC
D: TRBD1; J: TRBJ1-1; V: TRBV6-4; size: once; length: 13; CDR3: CASRRTGDTEAFF; DNA: TGTGCCAGCAGAAGGACAGGGGACACTGAAGCTTTCTTT
D: TRBD1; J: TRBJ1-4; V: TRBV6-5; size: NA; length: 14; CDR3: CASSRTGVNEKLFF; DNA: TGTGCCAGCAGTCGGACAGGGGTTAATGAAAAACTGTTTTTT
D: NA; J: TRBJ1-2; V: TRBV14; size: NA; length: 12; CDR3: CASSQGGPGYTF; DNA: TGTGCCAGCAGCCAAGGTGGGCCTGGCTACACCTTC
D: TRBD1; J: TRBJ2-1; V: TRBV6-6; size: NA; length: 16; CDR3: CASSRSTGTGYNEQFF; DNA: TGTGCCAGCAGCCGTTCGACCGGGACAGGGTACAATGAGCAGTTCTTC
D: NA; J: TRBJ2-5; V: TRBV3-1/TRBV3-2; size: NA; length: 15; CDR3: CASSPGGRVLGTQYF; DNA: TGTGCCAGCAGCCCCGGAGGGCGGGTCCTGGGGACCCAGTACTTC
D: NA; J: TRBJ2-3; V: TRBV5-8; size: NA; length: 15; CDR3: CASTSGGYSADTQYF; DNA: NA
D: NA; J: TRBJ2-7; V: TRBV13; size: NA; length: 19; CDR3: CASSRMGKTWGAAGDEQYF; DNA: TGTGCCAGCAGCCGCATGGGAAAGACATGGGGCGCGGCCGGCGACGAGCAGTACTTC
D: NA; J: TRBJ2-7; V: TRBV15; size: NA; length: 14; CDR3: CATSRDIGAYEQYF; DNA: TGTGCCACCAGCAGAGATATAGGGGCCTACGAGCAGTACTTC
D: NA; J: TRBJ2-6; V: TRBV19; size: NA; length: 16; CDR3: CASTRPTGSGANVLTF; DNA: TGTGCCAGTACCCGACCCACAGGGTCTGGGGCCAACGTCCTGACTTTC
D: NA; J: TRBJ2-2; V: TRBV19; size: NA; length: 15; CDR3: CATQRDRPNTGELFF; DNA: TGTGCCACCCAGAGAGACAGGCCCAACACCGGGGAGCTGTTTTTT
D: TRBD2; J: TRBJ2-3; V: TRBV10-2; size: NA; length: 19; CDR3: CASSESIGLAGPRTDTQYF; DNA: TGCGCCAGCAGTGAGTCGATAGGACTAGCGGGGCCTAGGACAGATACGCAGTATTTT
D: NA; J: TRBJ2-1; V: TRBV10-3; size: NA; length: 17; CDR3: CAIRIRGKYGTYNEQFF; DNA: TGTGCCATCCGGATCCGGGGGAAGTATGGCACCTACAATGAGCAGTTCTTC
D: NA; J: TRBJ2-5; V: TRBV28; size: NA; length: 12; CDR3: CASSWSQETQYF; DNA: TGTGCCAGCAGCTGGAGTCAAGAGACCCAGTACTTC
D: NA; J: TRBJ2-5; V: TRBV5-1; size: NA; length: 12; CDR3: CASSQMSETQYF; DNA: TGCGCCAGCAGCCAGATGTCGGAGACCCAGTACTTC
D: NA; J: TRBJ1-5; V: TRBV28; size: NA; length: 14; CDR3: CASSRHGRNQPQHF; DNA: TGTGCCAGCAGCCGTCATGGGCGCAATCAGCCCCAGCATTTT
D: TRBD2; J: TRBJ2-3; V: TRBV28; size: NA; length: 14; CDR3: CASSLSGGTDTQYF; DNA: TGTGCCAGCAGTTTAAGCGGGGGCACAGATACGCAGTATTTT
D: TRBD2; J: TRBJ2-1; V: TRBV7-2; size: NA; length: 15; CDR3: CASSLELAGGTEQFF; DNA: TGTGCCAGCAGCTTAGAACTAGCGGGGGGGACTGAGCAGTTCTTC
D: NA; J: TRBJ1-1; V: TRBV3-1/TRBV3-2; size: NA; length: 14; CDR3: CASSPQGRDTEAFF; DNA: TGTGCCAGCAGTCCTCAGGGGAGGGACACTGAAGCTTTCTTT
D: TRBD1; J: TRBJ2-7; V: TRBV6-5; size: NA; length: 14; CDR3: CASSFRDRLSEQYF; DNA: TGTGCCAGCAGTTTCCGGGACAGATTATCCGAGCAGTACTTC
D: NA; J: TRBJ1-5; V: TRBV7-2; size: NA; length: 13; CDR3: CASSPQGNQPQHF; DNA: TGTGCCAGCAGTCCACAGGGAAATCAGCCCCAGCATTTT
D: NA; J: TRBJ1-1; V: TRBV29-1; size: once; length: 14; CDR3: CSGGRDNLNTEAFF; DNA: TGCAGCGGGGGACGGGACAATCTGAACACTGAAGCTTTCTTT
D: TRBD1; J: TRBJ2-1; V: TRBV2; size: NA; length: 16; CDR3: CASSPHPGQGANEQFF; DNA: TGTGCCAGCAGTCCTCACCCGGGACAGGGGGCGAATGAGCAGTTCTTC
D: NA; J: TRBJ2-3; V: TRBV7-2; size: NA; length: 14; CDR3: CASSQGIGTDTQYF; DNA: TGTGCCAGCAGTCAGGGTATTGGCACAGATACGCAGTATTTT
D: TRBD1; J: TRBJ1-5; V: TRBV2; size: NA; length: 16; CDR3: CASTFRRDRLDQPQHF; DNA: TGTGCCAGCACTTTCCGTCGGGACAGGCTCGATCAGCCCCAGCATTTT
D: NA; J: TRBJ2-5; V: TRBV9; size: NA; length: 16; CDR3: CASSVSPRGVQETQYF; DNA: TGTGCCAGCAGCGTGAGTCCCCGCGGGGTTCAAGAGACCCAGTACTTC
D: NA; J: TRBJ1-2; V: TRBV24-1; size: NA; length: 14; CDR3: CATSDSRQLRGYTF; DNA: TGTGCCACCAGTGATTCCCGACAGCTACGGGGCTACACCTTC
D: TRBD1; J: TRBJ1-2; V: TRBV6-6; size: NA; length: 12; CDR3: CASSAYRGGYTF; DNA: TGTGCCAGCAGCGCATACAGGGGTGGCTACACCTTC
D: TRBD1; J: TRBJ2-7; V: TRBV29-1; size: few; length: 14; CDR3: CSVEEADRGYEQYF; DNA: TGCAGCGTTGAAGAGGCGGACAGGGGTTACGAGCAGTACTTC
D: NA; J: TRBJ2-3; V: TRBV10-2; size: NA; length: 14; CDR3: CASSDRVDTDTQYF; DNA: TGCGCCAGCAGTGACAGGGTGGACACAGATACGCAGTATTTT
D: NA; J: TRBJ1-2; V: TRBV6-2/TRBV6-3; size: NA; length: 14; CDR3: CASSDGQTNYGYTF; DNA: TGTGCCAGCAGCGACGGACAAACTAACTATGGCTACACCTTC
D: TRBD2; J: TRBJ2-2; V: TRBV5-1; size: NA; length: 15; CDR3: CASSFGGEGTGELFF; DNA: TGCGCCAGCAGCTTTGGCGGGGAGGGGACCGGGGAGCTGTTTTTT
D: NA; J: TRBJ1-6; V: TRBV6-6; size: NA; length: 15; CDR3: CASLDPAAVNSPLHF; DNA: TGTGCCAGCCTCGATCCTGCGGCAGTTAATTCACCCCTCCACTTT
D: TRBD1; J: TRBJ2-5; V: TRBV27; size: NA; length: 13; CDR3: CASGNTGEETQYF; DNA: TGTGCCAGCGGGAATACAGGGGAGGAGACCCAGTACTTC
D: TRBD1; J: TRBJ2-1; V: TRBV6-5; size: once; length: 15; CDR3: CASRDRVTSNNEQFF; DNA: TGTGCCAGCAGAGACAGGGTAACCTCCAACAATGAGCAGTTCTTC
D: NA; J: TRBJ1-1; V: TRBV3-1/TRBV3-2; size: NA; length: 11; CDR3: CASSPGGPAFF; DNA: TGTGCCAGCAGCCCCGGGGGACCGGCTTTCTTT
D: NA; J: TRBJ1-4; V: TRBV5-4; size: NA; length: 15; CDR3: CASSVALGVDEKLFF; DNA: TGTGCCAGCAGCGTGGCTCTCGGGGTGGATGAAAAACTGTTTTTT
D: NA; J: TRBJ2-7; V: TRBV25-1; size: NA; length: 14; CDR3: CASSRTASSYEQYF; DNA: TGTGCCAGCAGTCGGACAGCTAGCTCCTACGAGCAGTACTTC
D: TRBD1; J: TRBJ1-5; V: TRBV24-1; size: NA; length: 16; CDR3: CATSDYQGAGNQPQHF; DNA: TGTGCCACCAGTGATTACCAGGGGGCTGGCAATCAGCCCCAGCATTTT